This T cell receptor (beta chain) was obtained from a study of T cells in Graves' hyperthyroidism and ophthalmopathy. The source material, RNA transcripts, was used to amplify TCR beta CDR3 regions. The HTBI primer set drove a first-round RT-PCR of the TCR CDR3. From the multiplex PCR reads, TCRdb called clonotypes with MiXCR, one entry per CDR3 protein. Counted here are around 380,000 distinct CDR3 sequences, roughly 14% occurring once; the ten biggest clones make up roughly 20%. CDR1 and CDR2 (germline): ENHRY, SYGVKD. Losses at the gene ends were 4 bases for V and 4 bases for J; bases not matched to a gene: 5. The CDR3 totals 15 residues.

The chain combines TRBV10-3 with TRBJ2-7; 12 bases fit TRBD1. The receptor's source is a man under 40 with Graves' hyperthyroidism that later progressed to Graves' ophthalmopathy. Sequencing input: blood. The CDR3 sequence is CAISGSGQGAYEQYF. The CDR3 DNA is TGTGCCATCAGTGGCTCGGGACAGGGGGCTTACGAGCAGTACTTC.